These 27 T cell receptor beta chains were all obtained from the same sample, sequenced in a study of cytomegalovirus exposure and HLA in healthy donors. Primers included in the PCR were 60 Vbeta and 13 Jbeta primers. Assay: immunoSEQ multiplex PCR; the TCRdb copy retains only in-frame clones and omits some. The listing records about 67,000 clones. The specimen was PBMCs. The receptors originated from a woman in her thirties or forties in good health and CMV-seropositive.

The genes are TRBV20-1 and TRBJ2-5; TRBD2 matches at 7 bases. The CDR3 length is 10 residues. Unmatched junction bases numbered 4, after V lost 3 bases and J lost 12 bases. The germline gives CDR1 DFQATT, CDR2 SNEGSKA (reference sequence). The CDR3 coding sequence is TGCAGTGCTAGGGGGGGGGTTGAGTACTTC. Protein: CSARGGVEYF.

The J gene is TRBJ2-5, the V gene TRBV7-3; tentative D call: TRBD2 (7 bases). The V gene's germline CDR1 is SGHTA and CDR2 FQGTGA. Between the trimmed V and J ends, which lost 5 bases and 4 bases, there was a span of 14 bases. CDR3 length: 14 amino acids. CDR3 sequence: CASSPRGAGETQYF. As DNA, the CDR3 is TGTGCCAGCAGCCCCCGGGGGGCAGGAGAGACCCAGTACTTC.

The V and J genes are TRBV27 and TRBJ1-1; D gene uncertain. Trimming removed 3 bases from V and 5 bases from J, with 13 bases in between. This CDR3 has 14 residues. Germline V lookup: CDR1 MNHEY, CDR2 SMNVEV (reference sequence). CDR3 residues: CASSLAGAMTEAFF. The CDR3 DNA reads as TGTGCCAGCAGTTTGGCGGGTGCAATGACTGAAGCTTTCTTT.

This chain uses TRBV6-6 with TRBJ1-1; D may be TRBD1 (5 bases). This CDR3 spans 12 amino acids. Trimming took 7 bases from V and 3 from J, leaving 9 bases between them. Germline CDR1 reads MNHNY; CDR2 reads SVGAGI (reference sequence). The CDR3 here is CASNGGDTEAFF. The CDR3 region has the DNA TGTGCCAGCAATGGAGGGGACACTGAAGCTTTCTTT.

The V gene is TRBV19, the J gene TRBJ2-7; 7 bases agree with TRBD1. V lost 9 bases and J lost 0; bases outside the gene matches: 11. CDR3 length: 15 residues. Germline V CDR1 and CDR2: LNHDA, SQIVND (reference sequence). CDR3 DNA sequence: TGTGCCAGCAGCTCCGGGACAGCACACTCCTACGAGCAGTACTTC. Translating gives CASSSGTAHSYEQYF. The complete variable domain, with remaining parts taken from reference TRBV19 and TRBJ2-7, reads DGGITQSPKYLFRKEGQNVTLSCEQNLNHDAMYWYRQDPGQGLRLIYYSQIVNDFQKGDIAEGYSVSREKKESFPLTVTSAQKNPTAFYLCASSSGTAHSYEQYFGPGTRLTVT.

The CDR3 sequence is CASSFSGNTGELFF. Here the CDR3 DNA reads TGTGCCAGCAGCTTTTCAGGGAACACCGGGGAGCTGTTTTTT. The chain couples TRBV11-3 to TRBJ2-2; D not resolved. V was trimmed by 3 bases and J by 1 base, leaving 6 bases between them. CDR3 length: 14 amino acids. From germline, CDR1 is SGHNT and CDR2 YENEEA.

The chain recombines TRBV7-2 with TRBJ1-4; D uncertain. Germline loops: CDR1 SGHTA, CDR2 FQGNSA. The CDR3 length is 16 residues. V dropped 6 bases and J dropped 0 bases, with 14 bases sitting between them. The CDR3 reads CASSRGSLATNEKLFF. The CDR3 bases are TGTGCCAGCAGTCGAGGGAGCCTCGCAACTAATGAAAAACTGTTTTTT. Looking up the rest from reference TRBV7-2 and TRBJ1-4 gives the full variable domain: GAGVSQSPSNKVTEKGKDVELRCDPISGHTALYWYRQSLGQGLEFLIYFQGNSAPDKSGLPSDRFSAERTGGSVSTLTIQRTQQEDSAVYLCASSRGSLATNEKLFFGSGTQLSVL.

CDR3 nucleotides: TGTGCCAGCAGGTTTACCGGGGACACTGAAGCTTTCTTT. Translated: CASRFTGDTEAFF. This chain links TRBV7-3 with TRBJ1-1; D unresolved. V lost 6 bases, J lost 3 bases, and 11 bases lay in between. Per germline, CDR1 SGHTA and CDR2 FQGTGA. The CDR3 is 13 residues long.

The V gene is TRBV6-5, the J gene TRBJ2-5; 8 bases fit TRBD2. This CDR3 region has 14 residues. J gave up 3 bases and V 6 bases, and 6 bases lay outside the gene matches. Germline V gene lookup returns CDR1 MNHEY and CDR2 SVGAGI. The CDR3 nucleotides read TGTGCCAGCAGCCTCTGGCGGGAGGAAGAGACCCAGTACTTC. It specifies CASSLWREEETQYF.

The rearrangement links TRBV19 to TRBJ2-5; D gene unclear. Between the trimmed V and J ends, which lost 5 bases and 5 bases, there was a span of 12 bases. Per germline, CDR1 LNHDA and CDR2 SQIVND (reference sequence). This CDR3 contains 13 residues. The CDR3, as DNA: TGTGCCAGTAGTTCCTCTGGCAGGGAGACCCAGTACTTC. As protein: CASSSSGRETQYF.

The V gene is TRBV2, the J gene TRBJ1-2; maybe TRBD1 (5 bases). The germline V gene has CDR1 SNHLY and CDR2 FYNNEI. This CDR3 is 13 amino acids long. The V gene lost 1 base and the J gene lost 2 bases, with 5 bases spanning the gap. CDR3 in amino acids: CASSEEGNYGYTF. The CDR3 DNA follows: TGTGCCAGCAGTGAAGAGGGGAACTATGGCTACACCTTC.

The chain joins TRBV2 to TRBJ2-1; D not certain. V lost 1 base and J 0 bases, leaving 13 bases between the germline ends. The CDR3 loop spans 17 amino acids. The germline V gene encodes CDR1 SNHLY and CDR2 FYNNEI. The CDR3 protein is CASSEELMVSSYNEQFF. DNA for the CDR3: TGTGCCAGCAGTGAAGAGTTAATGGTGAGCTCCTACAATGAGCAGTTCTTC.

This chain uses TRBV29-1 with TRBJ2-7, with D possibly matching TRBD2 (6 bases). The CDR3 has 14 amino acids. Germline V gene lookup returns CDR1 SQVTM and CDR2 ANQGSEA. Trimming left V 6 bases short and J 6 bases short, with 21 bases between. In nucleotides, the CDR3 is TGCAGCGTACAAGGTGTCAACGGGGGAGGCGAGCAGTACTTC. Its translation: CSVQGVNGGGEQYF.

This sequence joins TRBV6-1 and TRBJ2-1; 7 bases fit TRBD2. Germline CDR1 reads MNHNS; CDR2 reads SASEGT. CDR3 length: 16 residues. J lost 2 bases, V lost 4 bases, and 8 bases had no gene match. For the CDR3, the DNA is TGTGCCAGCAGTGGGACTAGGGCGGGCACCTACAATGAGCAGTTCTTC. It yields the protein CASSGTRAGTYNEQFF.

CDR3 nucleotide sequence: TGTGCCAGCAGTGTCGACAGGAAAGAGACCCAGTACTTC. Its translation: CASSVDRKETQYF. V usage is TRBV2 and J usage is TRBJ2-5; possible D gene TRBD1, 6 bases. This CDR3 comprises 13 residues. Germline CDR1 reads SNHLY; CDR2 reads FYNNEI. V was clipped by 4 bases and J by 3 bases, with 9 bases between them.

The CDR3 loop reads CASSHGPPTTGGDYEQYF. CDR3 in DNA: TGCGCCAGCAGCCACGGGCCACCGACGACAGGGGGGGACTACGAGCAGTACTTC. The chain couples TRBV4-1 to TRBJ2-7; 9 bases fit TRBD1. The junction had 15 bases not matched to a gene; V was cut back by 3 bases and J by 3 bases. The germline CDR1 and CDR2 sequences are MGHRA and YSYEKL. There are 18 residues in the CDR3.

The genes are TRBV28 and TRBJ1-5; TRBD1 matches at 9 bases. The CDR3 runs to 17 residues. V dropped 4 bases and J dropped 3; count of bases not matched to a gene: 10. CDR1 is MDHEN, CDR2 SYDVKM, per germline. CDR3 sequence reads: CASSSDRGYGDNQPQHF. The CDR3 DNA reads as TGTGCCAGCAGTTCAGACAGGGGGTATGGCGACAATCAGCCCCAGCATTTT.

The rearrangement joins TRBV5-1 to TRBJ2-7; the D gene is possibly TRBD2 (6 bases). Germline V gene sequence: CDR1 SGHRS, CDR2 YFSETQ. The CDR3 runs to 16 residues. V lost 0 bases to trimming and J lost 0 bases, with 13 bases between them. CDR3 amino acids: CASSLAGRGNSYEQYF. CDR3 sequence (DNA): TGCGCCAGCAGCTTGGCCGGGAGAGGGAACTCCTACGAGCAGTACTTC.

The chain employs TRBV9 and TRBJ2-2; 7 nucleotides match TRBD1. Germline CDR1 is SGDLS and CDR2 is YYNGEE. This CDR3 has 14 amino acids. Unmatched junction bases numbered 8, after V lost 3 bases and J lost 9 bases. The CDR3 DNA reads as TGTGCCAGCAGCGCGACAGGGTCCCACCGGGAGCTGTTTTTT. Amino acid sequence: CASSATGSHRELFF.

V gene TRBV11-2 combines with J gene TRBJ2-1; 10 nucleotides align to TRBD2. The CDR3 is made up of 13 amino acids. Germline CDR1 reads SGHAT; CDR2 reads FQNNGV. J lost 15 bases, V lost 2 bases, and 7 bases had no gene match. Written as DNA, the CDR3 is TGTGCCAGCAGCTTAATAACTAGCGGGGCTCTGTTCTTC. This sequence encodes CASSLITSGALFF.

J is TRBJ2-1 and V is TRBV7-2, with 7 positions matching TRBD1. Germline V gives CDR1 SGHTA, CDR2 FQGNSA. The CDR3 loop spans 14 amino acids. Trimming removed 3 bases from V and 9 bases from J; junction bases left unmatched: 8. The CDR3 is CASSFWTQGFEQFF. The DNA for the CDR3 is TGTGCCAGCAGCTTCTGGACACAGGGGTTTGAGCAGTTCTTC.

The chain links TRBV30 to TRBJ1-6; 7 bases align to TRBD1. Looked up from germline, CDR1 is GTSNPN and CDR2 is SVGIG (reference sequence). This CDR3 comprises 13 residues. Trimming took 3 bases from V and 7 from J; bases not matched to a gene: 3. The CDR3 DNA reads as TGTGCCTGGAGGGGGGACAGCAATTCACCCCTCCACTTT. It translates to CAWRGDSNSPLHF.

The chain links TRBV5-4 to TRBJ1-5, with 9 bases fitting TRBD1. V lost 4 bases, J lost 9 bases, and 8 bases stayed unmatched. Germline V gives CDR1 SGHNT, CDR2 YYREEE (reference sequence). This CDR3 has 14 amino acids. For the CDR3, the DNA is TGTGCCAGCAGCCCGGGACAGGGAATTGGGCCCCAGCATTTT. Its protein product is CASSPGQGIGPQHF.

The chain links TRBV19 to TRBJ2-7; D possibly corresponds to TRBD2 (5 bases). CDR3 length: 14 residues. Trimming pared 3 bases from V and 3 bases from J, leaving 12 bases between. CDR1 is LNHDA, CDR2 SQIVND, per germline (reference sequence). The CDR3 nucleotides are TGTGCCAGTAGTATTGTCTCCGGGGACTACGAGCAGTACTTC. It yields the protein CASSIVSGDYEQYF.

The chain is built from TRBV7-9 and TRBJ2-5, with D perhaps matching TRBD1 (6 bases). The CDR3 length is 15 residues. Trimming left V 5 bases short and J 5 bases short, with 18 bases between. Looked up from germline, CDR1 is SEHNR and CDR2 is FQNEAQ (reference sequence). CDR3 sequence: CASSPNREPRETQYF. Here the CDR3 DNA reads TGTGCCAGCAGCCCAAACAGGGAACCGAGGGAGACCCAGTACTTC.

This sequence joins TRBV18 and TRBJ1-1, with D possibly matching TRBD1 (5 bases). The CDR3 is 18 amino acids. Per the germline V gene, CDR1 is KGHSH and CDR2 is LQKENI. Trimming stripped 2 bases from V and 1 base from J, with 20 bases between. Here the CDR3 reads CASSPYGGGGFKNTEAFF. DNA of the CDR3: TGTGCCAGCTCACCATACGGCGGGGGTGGGTTTAAGAACACTGAAGCTTTCTTT. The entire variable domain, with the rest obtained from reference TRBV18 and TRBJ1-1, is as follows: NAGVMQNPRHLVRRRGQEARLRCSPMKGHSHVYWYRQLPEEGLKFMVYLQKENIIDESGMPKERFSAEFPKEGPSILRIQQVVRGDSAAYFCASSPYGGGGFKNTEAFFGQGTRLTVV.

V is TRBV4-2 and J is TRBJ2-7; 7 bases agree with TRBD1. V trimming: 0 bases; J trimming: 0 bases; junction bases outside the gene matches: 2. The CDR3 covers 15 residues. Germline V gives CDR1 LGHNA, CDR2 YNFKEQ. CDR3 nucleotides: TGTGCCAGCAGCCAAGAGGGACAGAGCTCCTACGAGCAGTACTTC. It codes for CASSQEGQSSYEQYF.